This T cell receptor (beta chain) was captured in a study of blood T cell repertoires in COVID-19. Study information: Whether acute or convalescent, the COVID-19 samples came from the United States, Italy and Spain. The analysed material was cDNA or gDNA that came from T cells, B-cell-depleted T cells, or PBMCs.

The authors' processing: Amplifying reference gene primers gave estimates of nucleated cell counts. Sequencing was performed with immunoSEQ multiplex PCR; in TCRdb, only in-frame clones are kept and a portion is missing. The V and J calls and clone size come from that table; D and trimming were worked out from the DNA. This sample has approximately 240,000 clones; nearly 95% occur once, and the top ten carry roughly 0.89%. The CDR3 has 15 amino acids. Germline assignment: CDR1 SGHKS and CDR2 YYEKEE (reference sequence). Trimming took 4 bases from V and 2 from J, leaving 15 bases between them. Seattle patients were enrolled while actively infected and followed longitudinally.

The chain links TRBV5-5 to TRBJ2-5; maybe TRBD2 (6 bases). The clonotype originates from a man younger than 45 with COVID-19, enrolled during active disease. Sample: peripheral blood. Here the CDR3 reads CASSPGEARQETQYF. The DNA of the CDR3 is TGTGCCAGCAGCCCCGGGGAGGCGAGGCAAGAGACCCAGTACTTC.